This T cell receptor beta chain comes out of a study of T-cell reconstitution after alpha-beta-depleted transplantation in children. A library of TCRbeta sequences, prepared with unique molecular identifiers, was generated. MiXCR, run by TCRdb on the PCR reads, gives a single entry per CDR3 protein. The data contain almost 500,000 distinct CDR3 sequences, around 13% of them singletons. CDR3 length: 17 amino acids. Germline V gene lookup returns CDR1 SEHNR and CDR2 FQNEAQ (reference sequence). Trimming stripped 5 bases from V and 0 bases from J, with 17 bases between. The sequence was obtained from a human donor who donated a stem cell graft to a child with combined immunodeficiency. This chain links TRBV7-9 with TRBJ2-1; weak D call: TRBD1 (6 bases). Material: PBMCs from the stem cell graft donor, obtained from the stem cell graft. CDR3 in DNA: TGTGCCAGCAGCCTCAGGGGTTTTGCAGGCTCCTACAATGAGCAGTTCTTC. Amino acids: CASSLRGFAGSYNEQFF.